The entry below gives a single T cell receptor beta chain sequence along with its context. The CDR3 sequence is 14 residues long. The V end was cut by 1 base, the J end by 1 base, with 7 bases between. In germline, CDR1 is SGHRS, CDR2 YFSETQ. Source study methods: Cell counts per sample came from amplifying reference gene primers. The repertoire was sequenced with immunoSEQ multiplex PCR; TCRdb's copy has only in-frame clones and lacks some. V, J and clone size were drawn from that table, and D and trimming were deduced from the DNA. The sample includes under 170,000 clones, approximately 86% of them seen just once. These data originate in a study of blood T cell repertoires in COVID-19. In the study overall: In each case, the material was cDNA or gDNA derived from T cells, B-cell-depleted T cells, or PBMCs.

V and J are TRBV5-1 and TRBJ2-3; D remains ambiguous. The receptor comes from a man between 65 and 85 years old with acute or convalescent COVID-19. The sequenced sample consisted of peripheral blood. CDR3 region: CASSLRTGTDTQYF. CDR3 bases: TGCGCCAGCAGCTTGAGAACTGGCACAGATACGCAGTATTTT.